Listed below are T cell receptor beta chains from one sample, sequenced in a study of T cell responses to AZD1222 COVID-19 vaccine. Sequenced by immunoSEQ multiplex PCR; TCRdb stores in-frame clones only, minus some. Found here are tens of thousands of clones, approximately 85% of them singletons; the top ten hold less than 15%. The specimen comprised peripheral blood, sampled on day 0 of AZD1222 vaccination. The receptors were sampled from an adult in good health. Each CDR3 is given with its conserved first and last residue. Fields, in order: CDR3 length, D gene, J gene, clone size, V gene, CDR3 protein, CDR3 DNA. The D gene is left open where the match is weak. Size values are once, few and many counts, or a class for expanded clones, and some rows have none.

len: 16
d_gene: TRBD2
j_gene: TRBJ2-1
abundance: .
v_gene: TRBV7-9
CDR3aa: CASSISWRGGYNEQFF
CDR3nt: TGTGCCAGCAGCATTTCGTGGCGGGGGGGCTACAATGAGCAGTTCTTC

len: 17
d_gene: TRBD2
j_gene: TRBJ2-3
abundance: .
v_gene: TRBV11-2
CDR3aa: CASSLDRTGGRADTQYF
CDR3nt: TGTGCCAGCAGCTTAGATAGGACGGGGGGGCGCGCAGATACGCAGTATTTT

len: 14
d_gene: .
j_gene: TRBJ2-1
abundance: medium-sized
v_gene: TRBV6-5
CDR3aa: CASGGTGPYNEQFF
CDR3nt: TGTGCCAGCGGCGGGACTGGCCCGTACAATGAGCAGTTCTTC

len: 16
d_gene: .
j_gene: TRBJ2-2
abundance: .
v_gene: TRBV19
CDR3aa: CASSRMIATNTGELFF
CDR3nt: TGTGCCAGTAGTCGGATGATAGCTACGAACACCGGGGAGCTGTTTTTT

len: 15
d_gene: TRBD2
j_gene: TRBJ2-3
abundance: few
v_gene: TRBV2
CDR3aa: CASSEYPGGVDTQYF
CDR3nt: TGTGCCAGCAGTGAATATCCGGGAGGTGTAGATACGCAGTATTTT

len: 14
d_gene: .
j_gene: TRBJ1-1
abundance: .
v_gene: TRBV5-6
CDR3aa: CASSLSWGGTEAFF
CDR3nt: TGTGCCAGCAGCTTATCCTGGGGCGGCACTGAAGCTTTCTTT

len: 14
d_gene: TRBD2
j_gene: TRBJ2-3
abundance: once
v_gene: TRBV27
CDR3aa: CASRLAGGTDTQYF
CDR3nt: TGTGCCAGCAGACTAGCGGGGGGCACAGATACGCAGTATTTT

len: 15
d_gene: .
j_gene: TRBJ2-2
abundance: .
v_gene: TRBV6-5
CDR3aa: CASRSRRGASGELFF
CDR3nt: TGTGCCAGCAGGTCCCGCAGGGGGGCGTCCGGGGAGCTGTTTTTT

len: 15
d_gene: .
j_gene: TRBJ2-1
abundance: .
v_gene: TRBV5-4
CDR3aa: CATNRGMEAYNEQFF
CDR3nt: TGTGCCACCAACCGGGGAATGGAGGCCTACAATGAGCAGTTCTTC

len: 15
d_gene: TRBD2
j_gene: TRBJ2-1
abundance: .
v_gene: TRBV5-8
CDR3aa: CASSLLAGVLNEQFF
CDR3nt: TGTGCCAGCAGCTTGCTAGCGGGGGTGCTCAATGAGCAGTTCTTC

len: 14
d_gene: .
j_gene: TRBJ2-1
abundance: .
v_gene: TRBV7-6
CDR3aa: CASSLENPNNEQFF
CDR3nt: TGTGCCAGCAGCTTAGAAAACCCAAACAATGAGCAGTTCTTC

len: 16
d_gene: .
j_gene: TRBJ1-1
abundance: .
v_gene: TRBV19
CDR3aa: CASSRADSPMNTEAFF
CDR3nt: TGTGCCAGTAGTAGGGCGGACAGCCCGATGAACACTGAAGCTTTCTTT

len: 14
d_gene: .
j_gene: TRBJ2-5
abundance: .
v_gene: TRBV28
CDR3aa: CASSLHGARETQYF
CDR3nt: TGTGCCAGCAGTTTACACGGGGCCCGAGAGACCCAGTACTTC

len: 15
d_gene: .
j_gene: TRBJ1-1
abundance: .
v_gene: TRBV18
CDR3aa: CASSPRSGLNTEAFF
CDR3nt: TGTGCCAGCTCACCACGGTCGGGGCTGAACACTGAAGCTTTCTTT

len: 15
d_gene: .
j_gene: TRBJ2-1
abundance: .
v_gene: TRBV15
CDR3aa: CATIRGTGSYNEQFF
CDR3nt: TGTGCCACCATCCGGGGGACCGGCTCCTACAATGAGCAGTTCTTC

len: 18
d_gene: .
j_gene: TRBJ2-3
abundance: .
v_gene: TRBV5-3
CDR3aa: CARSLPPGRETSTDTQYF
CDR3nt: TGTGCCAGAAGCTTGCCCCCGGGCCGGGAAACTAGCACAGATACGCAGTATTTT

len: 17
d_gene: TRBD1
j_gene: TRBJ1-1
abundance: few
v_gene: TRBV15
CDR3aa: CATSRPQGGSGNTEAFF
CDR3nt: TGTGCCACCAGCAGACCACAGGGGGGCAGTGGAAACACTGAAGCTTTCTTT

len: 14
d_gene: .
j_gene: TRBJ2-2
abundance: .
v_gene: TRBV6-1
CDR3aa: CASSEGGEAGELFF
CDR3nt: TGTGCCAGCAGTGAAGGGGGGGAGGCCGGGGAGCTGTTTTTT

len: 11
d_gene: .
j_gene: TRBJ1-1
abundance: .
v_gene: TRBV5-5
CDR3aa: CASSRLTEAFF
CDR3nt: TGTGCCAGCAGTCGTCTCACTGAAGCTTTCTTT

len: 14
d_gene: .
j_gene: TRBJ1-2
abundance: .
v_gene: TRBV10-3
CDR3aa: CATRRSEDSYGYTF
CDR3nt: TGTGCCACCAGGCGCTCCGAAGACAGCTATGGCTACACCTTC

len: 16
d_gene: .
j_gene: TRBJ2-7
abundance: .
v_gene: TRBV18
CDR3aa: CASSPGRGSIFYEQYF
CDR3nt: TGTGCCAGCTCACCGGGAAGGGGCTCAATTTTCTACGAGCAGTACTTC

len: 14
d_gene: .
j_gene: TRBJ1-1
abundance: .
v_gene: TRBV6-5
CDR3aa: CASSTPRRGAEAFF
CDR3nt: TGTGCCAGCAGTACCCCGCGTAGGGGGGCTGAAGCTTTCTTT

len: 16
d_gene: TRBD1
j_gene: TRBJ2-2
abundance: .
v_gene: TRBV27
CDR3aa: CASSPRQGVLGGELFF
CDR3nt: TGTGCCAGCAGTCCCCGACAGGGGGTTTTGGGCGGGGAGCTGTTTTTT

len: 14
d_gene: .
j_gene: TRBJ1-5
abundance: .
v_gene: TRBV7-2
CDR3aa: CASSFGLSNQPQHF
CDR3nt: TGTGCCAGCAGCTTCGGACTTAGCAATCAGCCCCAGCATTTT

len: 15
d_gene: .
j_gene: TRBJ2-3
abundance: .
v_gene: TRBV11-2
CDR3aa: CASSFPGLSTDTQYF
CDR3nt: TGTGCCAGCAGCTTCCCGGGACTTAGCACAGATACGCAGTATTTT

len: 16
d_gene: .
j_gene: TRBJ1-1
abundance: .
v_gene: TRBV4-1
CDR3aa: CASSQPSLRTNTEAFF
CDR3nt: TGCGCCAGCAGCCAACCGTCCCTCAGGACCAACACTGAAGCTTTCTTT

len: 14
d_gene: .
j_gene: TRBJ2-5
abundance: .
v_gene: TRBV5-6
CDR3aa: CASSGDSGSETQYF
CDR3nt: TGTGCCAGCAGCGGGGACAGCGGGTCGGAGACCCAGTACTTC

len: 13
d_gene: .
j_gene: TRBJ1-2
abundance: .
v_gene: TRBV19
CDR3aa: CASSAGSLYGYTF
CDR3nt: TGTGCCAGTAGCGCCGGGTCCCTCTATGGCTACACCTTC

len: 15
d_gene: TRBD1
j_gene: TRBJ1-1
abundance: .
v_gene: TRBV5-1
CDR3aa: CASSLEQGAGTEAFF
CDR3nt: TGCGCCAGCAGCTTGGAACAGGGGGCGGGGACTGAAGCTTTCTTT

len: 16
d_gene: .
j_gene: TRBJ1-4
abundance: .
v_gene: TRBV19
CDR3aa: CASSTLDRIYNEKLFF
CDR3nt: TGTGCCAGCAGCACCCTCGACAGGATCTATAATGAAAAACTGTTTTTT

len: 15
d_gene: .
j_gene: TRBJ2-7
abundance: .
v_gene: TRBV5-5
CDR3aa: CASSYFSTGTYEQYF
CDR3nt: TGTGCCAGCAGCTACTTCAGTACAGGAACCTACGAGCAGTACTTC

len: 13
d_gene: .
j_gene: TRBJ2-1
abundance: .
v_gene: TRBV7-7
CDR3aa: CASSELASNEQFF
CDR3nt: TGTGCTAGCAGTGAACTAGCAAGCAATGAGCAGTTCTTC

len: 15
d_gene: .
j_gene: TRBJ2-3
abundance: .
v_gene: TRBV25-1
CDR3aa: CASSEVWGTSDTQYF
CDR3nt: TGTGCCAGCAGTGAAGTCTGGGGAACCAGCGATACGCAGTATTTT

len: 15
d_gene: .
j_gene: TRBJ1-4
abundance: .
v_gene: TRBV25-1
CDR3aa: CASSDRRRTEEKLFF
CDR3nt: TGTGCCAGCAGTGACCGGAGACGGACAGAGGAAAAACTGTTTTTT